Below, 2 T cell receptor beta chains from the same sample are listed, as sequenced in a study of T cell therapy after organ transplantation. The antigens for these receptors are not known. Here immunoSEQ multiplex PCR was the method, and the copy in TCRdb shows in-frame clones only, minus some. Of over 45,000 clones in the sample, approximately 94% were seen once. The sequences come from CD8+ T cells from blood, collected before autologous CMV-specific T cell therapy. These receptors came from a human patient who had received a solid organ transplant and had CMV disease.

The rearrangement uses TRBV27 and TRBJ1-3; tentatively, D is TRBD1 (5 bases). Trimming left V 2 bases short and J 2 bases short, with 10 bases between. The germline CDR1 and CDR2 sequences are MNHEY and SMNVEV (reference sequence). The CDR3 runs 15 residues. The CDR3 region is CASSLGTGTGNTIYF. CDR3 coding DNA: TGTGCCAGCAGTTTAGGGACGGGGACTGGAAACACCATATATTTT.

This chain links TRBV14 with TRBJ2-5; possible D gene TRBD2, 5 bases. Deletions cut 10 bases from V and 5 bases from J, with 14 bases between. CDR3 length: 12 residues. Germline V gene sequence: CDR1 SGHDN, CDR2 FVKESK. In DNA form, the CDR3 reads TGTGCCACTGGACCGACGGGGGAGACCCAGTACTTC. As protein: CATGPTGETQYF. The full variable domain, rest sourced from reference TRBV14 and TRBJ2-5, is EAGVTQFPSHSVIEKGQTVTLRCDPISGHDNLYWYRRVMGKEIKFLLHFVKESKQDESGMPNNRFLAERTGGTYSTLKVQPAELEDSGVYFCATGPTGETQYFGPGTRLLVL.